Below, 9 T cell receptor beta chains from the same sample are listed, as sequenced in a study of T cells in Graves' hyperthyroidism and ophthalmopathy. The investigators amplified TCR beta CDR3 regions from RNA transcripts. The TCR CDR3 was amplified in a first-round RT-PCR using the HTBI primer set. TCRdb ran MiXCR on the multiplex PCR reads and lists one entry per CDR3 protein. The repertoire holds 640,000 or so distinct CDR3 sequences, more than 13% seen once, with around 7% in the top ten. The sample comprised blood. These receptor sequences come from a woman under 30 with Graves' ophthalmopathy.

The chain combines TRBV9 with TRBJ2-3; 10 bases line up with TRBD1. Unmatched junction bases numbered 2, after V lost 0 bases and J lost 1 base. Germline-derived CDR1 and CDR2 are SGDLS and YYNGEE. This CDR3 contains 16 residues. CDR3: CASSVGGTGGTDTQYF. Written as DNA, the CDR3 is TGTGCCAGCAGCGTAGGTGGGACAGGGGGCACAGATACGCAGTATTTT.

The chain combines TRBV18 with TRBJ2-7, with 8 bases aligning to TRBD1. Germline-derived CDR1 and CDR2 are KGHSH and LQKENI. With V trimmed by 2 bases and J by 4 bases, 7 bases remained unmatched. The CDR3 loop spans 15 amino acids. The CDR3 region has the DNA TGTGCCAGCTCACCAGATAGGGACAGGCAATACGAGCAGTACTTC. Translating it yields CASSPDRDRQYEQYF.

This clonotype was counted at least ten times. The rearrangement joins TRBV19 to TRBJ1-1; the match to TRBD1 covers 9 bases. Germline V gene lookup returns CDR1 LNHDA and CDR2 SQIVND (reference sequence). The CDR3 extends over 16 amino acids. Trimming removed 5 bases from V and 2 bases from J; junction bases left unmatched: 9. The CDR3 reads CASSWRTGEVNTEAFF. In nucleotides, the CDR3 is TGTGCCAGTAGTTGGCGGACAGGGGAAGTAAACACTGAAGCTTTCTTT.

This clonotype was observed many times. CDR3 sequence: CASSANRESYEQYF. CDR3 coding DNA: TGTGCCAGCAGCGCAAACAGGGAATCCTACGAGCAGTACTTC. The rearrangement uses TRBV27 and TRBJ2-7; a possible D gene is TRBD1 (6 bases). CDR3 length: 14 amino acids. Trimming removed 6 bases at V and 1 base at J, with 13 bases between. From germline, CDR1 is MNHEY and CDR2 SMNVEV (reference sequence).

This clonotype was picked up one time. A much larger clone differs from this one at a single base, so this may be a read error. V and J are TRBV15 and TRBJ1-1; TRBD1 agrees at 9 bases. Looked up from germline, CDR1 is LNHNV and CDR2 is YYDKDF (reference sequence). This CDR3 has 14 residues. CDR3 nucleotides: TGTGCCACCAACAGAGACAGGGGGTGGGCTGAAGCTTTCTTT. It codes for CATNRDRGWAEAFF.

This clonotype was counted a few times. The chain couples TRBV29-1 to TRBJ2-2; possible D gene TRBD1, 6 bases. Per germline, CDR1 SQVTM and CDR2 ANQGSEA. Trimming shortened V by 6 bases and J by 5 bases, and 10 bases separated the two germline ends. The CDR3 is made up of 12 amino acids. The CDR3 DNA follows: TGCAGCGTCACAGGGCGGACCGGGGAGCTGTTTTTT. Amino acid sequence: CSVTGRTGELFF.

This clonotype occurred many times. This sequence joins TRBV11-3 and TRBJ2-5; D gene ambiguous. Germline V gene lookup returns CDR1 SGHNT and CDR2 YENEEA. The CDR3 extends over 14 amino acids. CDR3 coding DNA: TGTGCTACAGCAGTTTCAGCCGCTTTTGAGACCCAGTACTTC. Translating gives CATAVSAAFETQYF.

This clonotype was seen ten or more times. The chain couples TRBV10-3 to TRBJ1-1, with D perhaps matching TRBD1 (6 bases). Deletions cut 11 bases from V and 3 bases from J, with 22 bases between. Germline V gene sequence: CDR1 ENHRY, CDR2 SYGVKD. This CDR3 contains 15 residues. This CDR3 is CAVAGEVGAHTEAFF. The CDR3 DNA reads as TGTGCCGTCGCCGGGGAGGTGGGGGCCCACACTGAAGCTTTCTTT.

This clonotype appeared many times. The rearrangement joins TRBV7-2 to TRBJ2-5, with a possible D match to TRBD2 (5 bases). In germline, CDR1 is SGHTA, CDR2 FQGNSA. There are 14 residues in the CDR3. The germline V and J ends were trimmed by 1 base and 4 bases, with 10 bases remaining between them. The CDR3 nucleotides are TGTGCCAGCAGCTTAGTCCCTAGCCTAGAGACCCAGTACTTC. Its protein product is CASSLVPSLETQYF.